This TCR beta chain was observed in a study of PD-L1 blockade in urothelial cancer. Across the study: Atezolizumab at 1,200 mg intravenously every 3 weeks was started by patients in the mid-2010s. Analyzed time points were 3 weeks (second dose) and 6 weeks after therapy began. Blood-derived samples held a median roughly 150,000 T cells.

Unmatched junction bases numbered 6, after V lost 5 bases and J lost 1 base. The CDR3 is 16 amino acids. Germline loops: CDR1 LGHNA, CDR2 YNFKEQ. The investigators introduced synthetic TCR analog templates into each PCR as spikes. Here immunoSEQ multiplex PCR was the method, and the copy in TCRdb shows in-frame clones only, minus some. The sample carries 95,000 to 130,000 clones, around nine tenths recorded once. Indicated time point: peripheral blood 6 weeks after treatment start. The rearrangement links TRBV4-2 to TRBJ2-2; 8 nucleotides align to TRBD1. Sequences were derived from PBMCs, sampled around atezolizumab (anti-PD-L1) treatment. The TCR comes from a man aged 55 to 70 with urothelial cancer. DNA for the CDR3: TGTGCCAGCAGCATGCGGACAGGGCTGAACACCGGGGAGCTGTTTTTT. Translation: CASSMRTGLNTGELFF.